These T cell receptor beta chains were read from a single sample in a study of regulatory T cells in long-lasting Graves disease. A single record per CDR3 protein comes from TCRdb applying MiXCR to the multiplex PCR reads. The table has 600,000 to 800,000 distinct CDR3 sequences, around 30% seen once. Sequencing was performed on peripheral blood mononuclear cells (PBMCs), taken when the disease was refractory, from a patient treated with antithyroid drugs. These receptors came from a female donor with Graves disease. Each CDR3 is given without its conserved first and last residue.

SAGDDPRAYGYT	TRBV29-1	TRBJ1-2
AISASGSRYEQY	TRBV10-3	TRBJ2-7
SANQGASNQPQH	TRBV20-1	TRBJ1-5
ASTRFGAGGNEQY	TRBV27	TRBJ2-7
ASSRGPQITSNQPQH	TRBV19	TRBJ1-5
SARVAPASRGYT	TRBV20-1	TRBJ1-2
ASSIRPANYGYT	TRBV19	TRBJ1-2
ASSQRGTGANVLT	TRBV3-1	TRBJ2-6
ASTPVTLLAAQY	TRBV2	TRBJ2-4
ASSPSSVVRDGYT	TRBV4-1	TRBJ1-2
ASSQAPDRTYEQY	TRBV7-9	TRBJ2-7
ASSSTGTSLAF	TRBV19	TRBJ1-1
AGSREAYGYT	TRBV28	TRBJ1-2
ASSYGGKEQY	TRBV6-5	TRBJ2-7
ASSHSRAYEQY	TRBV12-3/TRBV12-4	TRBJ2-7
SAEAEGGGTEAF	TRBV20-1	TRBJ1-1
AWSSDDEQY	TRBV30	TRBJ2-7
ASSFSGRAAEQY	TRBV7-2	TRBJ2-7
ASSPAALYSNQPQH	TRBV19	TRBJ1-5
ASSFIGGELF	TRBV12-3/TRBV12-4	TRBJ2-2
ASSQVQGDTEAF	TRBV3-1	TRBJ1-1
ASTIAWQVGYGYT	TRBV6-1	TRBJ1-2
ASSPAGTGGPGTNEKLF	TRBV5-1	TRBJ1-4
ASRSGTGTSRRSGNTIY	TRBV6-2/TRBV6-3	TRBJ1-3
AITPHPRQGDGYT	TRBV10-3	TRBJ1-2
ASSFGLAGGSDQETQY	TRBV11-3	TRBJ2-5
ASSYDRTYGYT	TRBV6-5	TRBJ1-2
ASTLQDTLTQPQH	TRBV12-3/TRBV12-4	TRBJ1-5
ASSLNGPYPYEQY	TRBV27	TRBJ2-7
ASSLSRPDNGYT	TRBV27	TRBJ1-2
SASGGGSAF	TRBV20-1	TRBJ1-1
ASSDRYQPQH	TRBV2	TRBJ1-5
ASSGTRANTGELF	TRBV11-2	TRBJ2-2
ASSPGQGPNTEAF	TRBV28	TRBJ1-1
ASSSYSGGLGNTEAF	TRBV5-6	TRBJ1-1
ASSALWQPQH	TRBV12-3/TRBV12-4	TRBJ1-5
ASSQDRGGYEQY	TRBV5-1	TRBJ2-7
ASTQEADWSNQPQH	TRBV2	TRBJ1-5
ASSFQGAGTEAF	TRBV5-1	TRBJ1-1
ASSLDRDRVSEQY	TRBV7-3	TRBJ2-7
ASRLQGTGITEAF	TRBV6-1	TRBJ1-1
ASSYGHANTEAF	TRBV5-1	TRBJ1-1
ATSVRQTNQPQH	TRBV15	TRBJ1-5
ASRRARGASNQPQH	TRBV6-1	TRBJ1-5
ARGSTDTQY	TRBV7-9	TRBJ2-3
ASSPGTSGRPRGYEQY	TRBV11-2	TRBJ2-7
ASSELGLAGKETQY	TRBV6-1	TRBJ2-5